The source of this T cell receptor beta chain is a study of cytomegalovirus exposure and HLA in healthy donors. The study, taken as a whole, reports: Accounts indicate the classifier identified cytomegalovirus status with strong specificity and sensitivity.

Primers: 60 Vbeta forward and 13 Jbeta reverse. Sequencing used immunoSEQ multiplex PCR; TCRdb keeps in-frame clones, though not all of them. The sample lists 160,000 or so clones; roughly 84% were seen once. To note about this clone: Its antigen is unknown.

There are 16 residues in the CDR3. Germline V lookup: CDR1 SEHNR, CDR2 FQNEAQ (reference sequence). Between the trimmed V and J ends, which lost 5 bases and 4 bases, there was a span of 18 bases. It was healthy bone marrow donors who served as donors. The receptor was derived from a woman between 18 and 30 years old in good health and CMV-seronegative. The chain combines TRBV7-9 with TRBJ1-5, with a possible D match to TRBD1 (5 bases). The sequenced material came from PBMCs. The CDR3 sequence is CASSGAPGLGNQPQHF. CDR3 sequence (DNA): TGTGCCAGCAGCGGGGCGCCAGGTTTGGGTAATCAGCCCCAGCATTTT.